One and the same sample provided the 23 T cell receptor beta chains below, sequenced in a study of blood T cells in healthy people across ages (dated by TCRdb to 2014 to 2015). Receptor libraries were prepared by 5' RACE. The run used an Illumina HiSeq 2500. A second PCR of roughly 7 to 11 cycles was performed with a sample-barcoded 5' primer and a J-beta primer mix. In TCRdb, the public reads were trimmed at Q25 with fastp and aligned with MiXCR, with productive beta chains retained. Here each entry gathers all rows of one CDR3 protein and keeps the most common genes and DNA. Here the sample has hundreds of thousands of distinct CDR3 sequences; 35% to 50% occur a single time. Of the sample, around 30% is held by the ten largest clones. Material for sequencing was blood. The receptor source for this set is a man aged 80 or over in good health.

This clonotype was detected only a few times. J is TRBJ2-5 and V is TRBV5-6; 9 nucleotides agree with TRBD2. Losses at the gene ends were 1 base for V and 3 bases for J; bases not matched to a gene: 7. The CDR3 totals 16 residues. CDR1 and CDR2 (germline): SGHDT, YYEEEE. The CDR3 sequence is CASSLLVSGREETQYF. CDR3 bases: TGTGCCAGCAGCTTGTTAGTTAGCGGGAGAGAAGAGACCCAGTACTTC.

The chain couples TRBV27 to TRBJ2-7; 9 bases are shared with TRBD1. There are 17 residues in the CDR3. In germline, CDR1 is MNHEY, CDR2 SMNVEV (reference sequence). The V gene end was trimmed by 0 bases and the J gene end by 7 bases; junction bases not matched to a gene: 13. The CDR3: CASSLSGTGIIGNEQYF. CDR3 bases: TGTGCCAGCAGTTTATCCGGGACAGGGATAATCGGCAATGAGCAGTACTTC.

The genes are TRBV12-3 or TRBV12-4 and TRBJ1-5; the D gene is possibly TRBD1 (6 bases). The germline V and J ends were trimmed by 6 bases and 3 bases, with 15 bases remaining between them. CDR3 length equals 15 residues. The CDR3 nucleotides are TGTGCCAGCAGGGCCTCGGGACACAACAATCAGCCCCAGCATTTT. Translating it yields CASRASGHNNQPQHF.

In its sample, this clonotype was seen a few times. The rearrangement joins TRBV5-8 to TRBJ2-7, with D possibly called TRBD1 or TRBD2 (5 bases each). V shed 6 bases and J shed 1 base, with 14 bases lying between them. The CDR3 is 14 amino acids. CDR1 and CDR2 (germline): SGHTS, YDEGEE. CDR3 DNA: TGTGCCAGCAAAAAGGGACGGACGTCCTACGAGCAGTACTTC. Its protein is CASKKGRTSYEQYF.

This rearrangement joins TRBV7-2 to TRBJ1-4, with D uncertain. Germline V gives CDR1 SGHTA, CDR2 FQGNSA. This CDR3 spans 15 amino acids. V lost 3 bases and J 8 bases, leaving 16 bases between the germline ends. In nucleotides, the CDR3 is TGTGCCAGCAGCTTGTCCCCCGGGCTTCTGGAAAAACTGTTTTTT. As protein: CASSLSPGLLEKLFF. Full variable domain (rest looked up from reference TRBV7-2 and TRBJ1-4): GAGVSQSPSNKVTEKGKDVELRCDPISGHTALYWYRQSLGQGLEFLIYFQGNSAPDKSGLPSDRFSAERTGGSVSTLTIQRTQQEDSAVYLCASSLSPGLLEKLFFGSGTQLSVL.

This clonotype turned up a few times. The chain has TRBV5-1 and TRBJ2-6; 7 bases agree with TRBD1. The CDR3 length is 17 residues. The V gene end was trimmed by 7 bases and the J gene end by 0 bases; junction bases not matched to a gene: 10. Germline loops: CDR1 SGHRS, CDR2 YFSETQ. CDR3 sequence: CASGTGDSSSGANVLTF. The DNA for the CDR3 is TGCGCCAGCGGAACAGGGGACAGCAGCTCTGGGGCCAACGTCCTGACTTTC.

A remark on this clonotype: This may arise from a read error, as a much more abundant clone is one base away. The chain recombines TRBV20-1 with TRBJ2-5; perhaps TRBD2 as D (5 bases). The CDR3 extends over 11 amino acids. Germline V gives CDR1 DFQATT, CDR2 SNEGSKA (reference sequence). The CDR3 region is CSARVWETRYF. The CDR3 DNA sequence: TGCAGTGCTAGGGTTTGGGAGACCCGGTACTTC.

V usage is TRBV7-2 and J usage is TRBJ2-7, with a weak D call TRBD1 (5 bases). CDR1 and CDR2 from the germline V gene are SGHTA and FQGNSA. Trimming cost V 1 base and J 7 bases, with 14 bases left between them. The CDR3 consists of 14 residues. The CDR3 is CASSLVMNSGEQYF. In DNA, the CDR3 is TGTGCCAGCAGCTTAGTCATGAACTCAGGGGAGCAGTACTTC.

This clonotype was observed a few times. V usage is TRBV6-2 or TRBV6-3 and J usage is TRBJ2-3; TRBD2 matches at 7 bases. The V and J ends lost 6 bases and 5 bases, in that order; junction bases with no gene match: 2. CDR1 is MNHEY and CDR2 is SVGEGT in the germline V gene. The CDR3 length is 12 residues. The CDR3 nucleotides read TGTGCCAGCAGGACGGGGGGAGATACGCAGTATTTT. Its translation: CASRTGGDTQYF.

About this clonotype itself: Compared with germline, one end of the junction differs, possibly owing to a read error. V gene TRBV7-9 combines with J gene TRBJ1-4; D might be TRBD1 (6 bases). CDR3 length equals 16 residues. CDR1 and CDR2 from the germline V gene are SEHNR and FQNEAQ (reference sequence). The CDR3 protein is CAGSENRGAANEKLFF. CDR3 bases: TGTGCCGGCAGCGAGAATCGGGGGGCTGCAAATGAAAAACTGTTTTTT.

This clonotype was counted many times. The rearrangement uses TRBV12-3 or TRBV12-4 and TRBJ2-1; D gene unclear. The CDR3 has 13 amino acids. The V end lost 8 bases, the J end lost 3 bases, and 11 bases lay between the germline ends. As DNA, the CDR3 is TGTGCCAGCGAGTCGACGGTCTACAATGAGCAGTTCTTC. The encoded protein is CASESTVYNEQFF.

Note on this clonotype: A read error may be the cause here, since a much bigger clone is one base away. The rearrangement joins TRBV29-1 to TRBJ1-5; tentative D call: TRBD1 (5 bases). This CDR3 comprises 13 residues. Germline V gene data show CDR1 as SQVTM and CDR2 as ANQGSEA. The V gene lost 7 bases and the J gene lost 4 bases, with 14 bases spanning the gap. CDR3 bases: TGCAGCGCCGGAGCTTGGGGGAATCAGCCCCAGCATTTT. Translation gives CSAGAWGNQPQHF.

The V and J genes are TRBV7-2 and TRBJ1-5; 8 bases are shared with TRBD1. Germline CDR1 is SGHTA and CDR2 is FQGNSA. V lost 3 bases and J lost 1; bases outside the gene matches: 11. This CDR3 has 18 amino acids. This CDR3 is CASSFGSSRQGSNQPQHF. CDR3 coding DNA: TGTGCCAGCAGCTTCGGGAGCAGCAGACAGGGGAGCAATCAGCCCCAGCATTTT.

This clonotype was seen more than once but under ten times. The genes are TRBV20-1 and TRBJ2-3, with a possible D match to TRBD2 (6 bases). The CDR3 has 14 amino acids. Trimming shortened V by 5 bases and J by 4 bases, and 16 bases separated the two germline ends. The germline CDR1 and CDR2 sequences are DFQATT and SNEGSKA (reference sequence). CDR3 coding DNA: TGCAGTGCTCCTTACGGGGGACTGCCAGATACGCAGTATTTT. It translates to CSAPYGGLPDTQYF.

The chain couples TRBV3-1 to TRBJ2-1; 13 positions match TRBD2. CDR1 and CDR2 from the germline V gene are LGHDT and YNNKEL (reference sequence). J was trimmed by 7 bases and V by 3 bases; bases with no gene match: 21. CDR3 length: 21 residues. In nucleotides, the CDR3 is TGTGCCAGCAGCCACCCAACGAGCCCAACTAGCGGGGGGGTTGTTCAGAATGAGCAGTTCTTC. Protein sequence: CASSHPTSPTSGGVVQNEQFF.

V gene TRBV6-6 combines with J gene TRBJ2-1; TRBD1 aligns across 9 bases. There are 13 residues in the CDR3. V was pared by 2 bases and J by 9 bases, with 2 bases of the junction left unmatched. CDR1 and CDR2 (germline): MNHNY, SVGAGI (reference sequence). CDR3 sequence reads: CASSYRQGGEQFF. CDR3 DNA: TGTGCCAGCAGTTACCGACAGGGGGGTGAGCAGTTCTTC.

The chain combines TRBV5-1 with TRBJ1-4; no clear D. V lost 4 bases and J lost 0, with 7 bases in between. The germline V gene has CDR1 SGHRS and CDR2 YFSETQ. The CDR3 has 14 residues. In nucleotides, the CDR3 is TGCGCCAGCAGCCCTCTACCAACTAATGAAAAACTGTTTTTT. Protein product: CASSPLPTNEKLFF.

The rearrangement joins TRBV5-4 to TRBJ2-3; the D call may be TRBD1 or TRBD2 (5 bases each). Trimming stripped 4 bases from V and 5 bases from J, with 17 bases between. Germline V gene lookup returns CDR1 SGHNT and CDR2 YYREEE (reference sequence). The CDR3 covers 15 residues. DNA for the CDR3: TGTGCCAGCAGCCGGGACCTCGGGCCGTTAGATACGCAGTATTTT. This sequence encodes CASSRDLGPLDTQYF.

As concerns this clonotype: This sequence may be a read error, since a much larger clone differs from it by one base. The chain carries TRBV7-2 and TRBJ2-7, with TRBD2 as a possible D gene (5 bases). CDR1 is SGHTA, CDR2 FQGNSA, per germline. The CDR3 spans 14 residues. The germline V and J ends were trimmed by 5 bases and 0 bases, with 11 bases remaining between them. CDR3 DNA sequence: TGTGCCAGCAGCCCGGGATGGAACTCCTACGAGCAGTACTTC. Encoded protein: CASSPGWNSYEQYF.

In this sample, this clonotype turned up many times. V gene TRBV7-2 combines with J gene TRBJ2-3; 8 nucleotides line up with TRBD2. Germline lookup yields CDR1 SGHTA and CDR2 FQGNSA. This CDR3 contains 18 residues. The V gene end was trimmed by 5 bases and the J gene end by 6 bases; junction bases not matched to a gene: 19. The CDR3 reads CASSRSPIGAGVRDTQYF. CDR3 DNA sequence: TGTGCCAGCAGCCGTTCCCCCATTGGAGCGGGAGTTCGCGATACGCAGTATTTT.

The chain combines TRBV7-7 with TRBJ2-1; perhaps TRBD1 as D (5 bases). From germline, CDR1 is SSHAT and CDR2 FNYEAQ (reference sequence). The CDR3 runs to 17 residues. Trimming shortened V by 2 bases and J by 5 bases, and 19 bases separated the two germline ends. DNA of the CDR3: TGTGCCAGCAGCTTATCTCCAGACAGATTAGCCGACAATGAGCAGTTCTTC. Amino acids: CASSLSPDRLADNEQFF.

This clonotype was picked up one time. The V call is TRBV7-8, the J call TRBJ1-1, with D possibly matching TRBD1 (6 bases). This CDR3 region has 15 residues. Per the germline V gene, CDR1 is SGHVS and CDR2 is FQNEAQ. Trimming removed 5 bases from V and 1 base from J, with 14 bases in between. The CDR3 coding sequence is TGTGCCAGCAGCCCCGATGGGGGCGCGAACACTGAAGCTTTCTTT. Its translation: CASSPDGGANTEAFF.

V is TRBV6-6 and J is TRBJ2-3; unclear D gene. CDR3 length: 11 residues. Germline V gene lookup returns CDR1 MNHNY and CDR2 SVGAGI (reference sequence). V was trimmed by 7 bases and J by 3 bases, leaving 5 bases between them. The CDR3 here is CASKLTDTQYF. The CDR3 nucleotides are TGTGCCAGCAAGCTGACAGATACGCAGTATTTT.